This T cell receptor beta chain came from a study of PD-L1 blockade in urothelial cancer. Study-level information: Patients commenced intravenous atezolizumab, 1,200 mg every 3 weeks, at some point between 2012 and 2014. The analyses of blood took place 3 weeks (second dose) and 6 weeks after treatment start.

The time point: peripheral blood 6 weeks after treatment start. Synthetic TCR analog templates were spiked into all PCRs individually. Using immunoSEQ multiplex PCR, the repertoire was profiled, and TCRdb retains in-frame clones only, with some absent. The sample lists around 120,000 clones, approximately 90% occurring once. V gave up 3 bases and J gave up 4 bases; unmatched junction bases: 5. Germline V lookup: CDR1 KGHSH, CDR2 LQKENI. The CDR3 sequence is 15 residues long. The specimen was PBMCs, collected around atezolizumab (anti-PD-L1) treatment. The rearrangement links TRBV18 to TRBJ2-3, with 9 bases aligning to TRBD1. The sequence was collected from a man aged 60 to 69 with urothelial cancer. DNA of the CDR3: TGTGCCAGCTCACCCGGGACAGGGAGTTCAGATACGCAGTATTTT. Protein: CASSPGTGSSDTQYF.